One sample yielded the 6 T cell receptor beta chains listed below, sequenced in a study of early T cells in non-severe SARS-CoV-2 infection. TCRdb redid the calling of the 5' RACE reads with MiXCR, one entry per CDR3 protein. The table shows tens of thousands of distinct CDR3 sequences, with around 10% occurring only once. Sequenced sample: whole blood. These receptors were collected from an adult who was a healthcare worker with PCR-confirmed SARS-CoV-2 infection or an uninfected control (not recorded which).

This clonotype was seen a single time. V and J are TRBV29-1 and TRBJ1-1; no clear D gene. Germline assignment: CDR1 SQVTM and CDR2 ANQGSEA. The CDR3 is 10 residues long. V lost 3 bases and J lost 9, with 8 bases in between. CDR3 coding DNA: TGCAGCGTTGATATAGTCAAAGCTTTCTTT. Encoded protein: CSVDIVKAFF.

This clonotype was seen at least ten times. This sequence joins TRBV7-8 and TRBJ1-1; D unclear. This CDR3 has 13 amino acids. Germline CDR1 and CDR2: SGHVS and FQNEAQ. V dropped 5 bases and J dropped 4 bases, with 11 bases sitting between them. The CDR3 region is CASSVQEFTEAFF. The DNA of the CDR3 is TGTGCCAGCAGCGTCCAGGAGTTCACTGAAGCTTTCTTT.

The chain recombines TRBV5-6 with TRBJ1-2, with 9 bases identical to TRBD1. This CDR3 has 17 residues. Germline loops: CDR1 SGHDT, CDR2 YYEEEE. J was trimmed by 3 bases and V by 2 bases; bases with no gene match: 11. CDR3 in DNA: TGTGCCAGCAGCTTTTTGCCCCGGGACAGGGAGGACTATGGCTACACCTTC. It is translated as CASSFLPRDREDYGYTF. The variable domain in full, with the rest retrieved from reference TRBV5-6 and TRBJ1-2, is DAGVTQSPTHLIKTRGQQVTLRCSPKSGHDTVSWYQQALGQGPQFIFQYYEEEERQRGNFPDRFSGHQFPNYSSELNVNALLLGDSALYLCASSFLPRDREDYGYTFGSGTRLTVV.

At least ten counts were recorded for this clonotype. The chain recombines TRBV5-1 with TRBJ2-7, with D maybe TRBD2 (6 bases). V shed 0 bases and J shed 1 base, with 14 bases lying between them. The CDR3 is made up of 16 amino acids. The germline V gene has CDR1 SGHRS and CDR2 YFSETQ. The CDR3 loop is CASSLANGGSSYEQYF. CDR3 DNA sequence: TGCGCCAGCAGCTTGGCCAACGGGGGAAGTTCCTACGAGCAGTACTTC.

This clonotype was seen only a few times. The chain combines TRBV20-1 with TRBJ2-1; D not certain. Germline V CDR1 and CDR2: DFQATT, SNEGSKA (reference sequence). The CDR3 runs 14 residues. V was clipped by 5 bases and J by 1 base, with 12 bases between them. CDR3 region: CSAEYSGSYNEQFF. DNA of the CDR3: TGCAGTGCTGAGTACAGTGGTTCCTACAATGAGCAGTTCTTC.

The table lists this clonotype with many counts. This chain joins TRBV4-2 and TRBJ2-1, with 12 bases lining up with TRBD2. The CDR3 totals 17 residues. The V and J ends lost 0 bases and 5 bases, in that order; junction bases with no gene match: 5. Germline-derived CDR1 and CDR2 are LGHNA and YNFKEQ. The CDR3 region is CASSQEPGLAGHNEQFF. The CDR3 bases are TGTGCCAGCAGCCAAGAACCTGGACTAGCGGGACACAATGAGCAGTTCTTC.